This TCR beta chain was documented in a study of identical twins. A few counts support this clonotype. Using its own MiXCR run on the 5' RACE reads, TCRdb lists one record per CDR3 protein. Altogether roughly 250,000 distinct CDR3 sequences are present, roughly 13% being singletons, with the ten largest covering 7% to 9.5%. Trimming left V 2 bases short and J 5 bases short, with 7 bases between. The germline V gene has CDR1 MNHNY and CDR2 SVGAGI (reference sequence). The CDR3 covers 12 residues. The V call is TRBV6-6, the J call TRBJ2-7, with no clear D. Input material: memory (CD45RO+) T cells sorted from blood. This sequence was found in a young woman in good health. CDR3 DNA sequence: TGTGCCAGCAGTTACGGGGTTAACGAGCAGTACTTC. Translated: CASSYGVNEQYF.